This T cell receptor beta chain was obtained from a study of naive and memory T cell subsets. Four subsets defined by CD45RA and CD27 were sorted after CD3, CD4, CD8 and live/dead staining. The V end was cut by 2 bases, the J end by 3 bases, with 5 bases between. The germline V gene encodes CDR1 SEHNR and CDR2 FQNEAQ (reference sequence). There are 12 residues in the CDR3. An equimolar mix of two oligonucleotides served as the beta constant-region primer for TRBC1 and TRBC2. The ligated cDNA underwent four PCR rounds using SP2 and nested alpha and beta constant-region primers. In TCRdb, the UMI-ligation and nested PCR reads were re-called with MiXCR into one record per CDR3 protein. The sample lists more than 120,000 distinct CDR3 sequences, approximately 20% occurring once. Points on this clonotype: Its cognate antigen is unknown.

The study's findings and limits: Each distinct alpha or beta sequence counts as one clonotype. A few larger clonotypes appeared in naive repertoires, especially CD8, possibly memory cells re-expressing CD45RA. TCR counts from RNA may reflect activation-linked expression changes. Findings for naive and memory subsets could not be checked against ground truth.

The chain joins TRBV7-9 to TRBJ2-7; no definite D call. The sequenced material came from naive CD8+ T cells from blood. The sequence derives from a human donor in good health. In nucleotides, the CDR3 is TGTGCCAGCAGCTTATTGGTCTACGAGCAGTACTTC. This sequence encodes CASSLLVYEQYF.